The 20 T cell receptor beta chains below come from one sample, sequenced in a study of T cell responses to AZD1222 COVID-19 vaccine. Method: immunoSEQ multiplex PCR; TCRdb's copy keeps in-frame clones and lacks some. This repertoire shows some 60,000 clones, less than 90% found once; its top ten account for 6.9%. Specimen: peripheral blood, collected 28 days after the second AZD1222 dose. These receptors were obtained from an adult who received the AZD1222 COVID-19 vaccine.

The chain employs TRBV10-2 and TRBJ2-7; 10 nucleotides line up with TRBD1. This CDR3 is built from 14 residues. V lost 8 bases and J lost 3; bases outside the gene matches: 7. CDR1 is WSHSY and CDR2 is SAAADI in the germline V gene. The CDR3 DNA follows: TGCGCCAGCTCTCTGGGACAGGGGCTCTACGAGCAGTACTTC. It translates to CASSLGQGLYEQYF.

V usage is TRBV6-5 and J usage is TRBJ2-1; 8 nucleotides agree with TRBD2. V was clipped by 2 bases and J by 12 bases; unmatched bases: 6. Per germline, CDR1 MNHEY and CDR2 SVGAGI. The length of the CDR3 is 13 residues. The chain's CDR3 is CASSYGSGAWQFF. The CDR3 DNA sequence: TGTGCCAGCAGTTACGGTAGCGGGGCTTGGCAGTTCTTC.

This clone is categorized as medium-sized. Other DNA sequences within the sample encode an identical CDR3. This chain links TRBV4-3 with TRBJ2-1, with D possibly matching TRBD2 (6 bases). The germline CDR1 and CDR2 sequences are LGHNA and YSLEER. V shed 0 bases and J shed 3 bases, with 9 bases lying between them. CDR3 length: 15 residues. For the CDR3, the DNA is TGCGCCAGCAGCCAAGATATGGGACTCTACAATGAGCAGTTCTTC. As protein: CASSQDMGLYNEQFF.

A single count supports this clone. Written as DNA, the CDR3 is TGTGCCAGCAGTAACCAGCCCCAGCATTTT. Its translation is CASSNQPQHF. The rearrangement joins TRBV28 to TRBJ1-5, with no clear D. CDR1 is MDHEN, CDR2 SYDVKM, per germline. The CDR3 runs 10 residues. Trimming took off 5 bases at V and 7 bases at J, with 3 bases between the two ends.

The chain has TRBV28 and TRBJ1-6; possibly TRBD1 for D (6 bases). Trimming left V 5 bases short and J 9 bases short, with 11 bases between. Germline V gene data show CDR1 as MDHEN and CDR2 as SYDVKM. The CDR3 sequence is 13 residues long. CDR3 nucleotides: TGTGCCAGCAGTCCTGACAGGTTTTCACCCCTCCACTTT. This sequence encodes CASSPDRFSPLHF.

This clone was counted a few times. The chain has TRBV4-3 and TRBJ2-7; D unclear. The CDR3 sequence is 14 residues long. Trimming pared 0 bases from V and 3 bases from J, leaving 9 bases between. Germline V lookup: CDR1 LGHNA, CDR2 YSLEER. CDR3 amino acids: CASSQDVVSYEQYF. The CDR3 DNA sequence: TGCGCCAGCAGCCAAGATGTGGTTAGCTACGAGCAGTACTTC.

V and J are TRBV6-2 or TRBV6-3 and TRBJ2-7; D ambiguous. Looked up from germline, CDR1 is MNHEY and CDR2 is SVGEGT. Trimming pared 0 bases from V and 1 base from J, leaving 10 bases between. The CDR3 covers 15 residues. The CDR3 loop reads CASSYSARTSYEQYF. The CDR3 DNA follows: TGTGCCAGCAGTTACTCGGCCAGAACTTCCTACGAGCAGTACTTC.

V gene TRBV6-5 combines with J gene TRBJ2-1; 10 positions match TRBD2. CDR3 length: 14 residues. J gave up 9 bases and V 6 bases, and 8 bases lay outside the gene matches. Germline V CDR1 and CDR2: MNHEY, SVGAGI. In nucleotides, the CDR3 is TGTGCCAGCAGCCCCGGGACTAGCGTAGGTGAGCAGTTCTTC. This codes for CASSPGTSVGEQFF.

J is TRBJ2-7 and V is TRBV20-1; 7 bases are a match to TRBD2. The CDR3 runs to 13 residues. Germline lookup yields CDR1 DFQATT and CDR2 SNEGSKA (reference sequence). The junction had 8 bases not matched to a gene; V was cut back by 3 bases and J by 6 bases. The CDR3 here is CSASSTSMGEQYF. The CDR3 bases are TGCAGTGCTAGTTCGACTAGCATGGGCGAGCAGTACTTC.

The rearrangement joins TRBV19 to TRBJ1-2; D is perhaps TRBD1 (6 bases). CDR3 length: 15 amino acids. Germline V CDR1 and CDR2: LNHDA, SQIVND (reference sequence). V was clipped by 7 bases and J by 6 bases, with 21 bases between them. CDR3 DNA: TGTGCCAGTAACAAGGGACACCGCCGGGGAGATGGCTACACCTTC. This gives the protein CASNKGHRRGDGYTF.

The genes are TRBV2 and TRBJ1-5; perhaps TRBD1 as D (6 bases). This CDR3 spans 18 amino acids. Germline-derived CDR1 and CDR2 are SNHLY and FYNNEI. The ends were cut back, 2 bases at V and 0 bases at J, with 17 bases in the middle. The CDR3 is CASSERVRGGSSNQPQHF. The CDR3 region has the DNA TGTGCCAGCAGTGAAAGGGTCCGTGGGGGCTCTAGCAATCAGCCCCAGCATTTT.

This chain links TRBV6-2 or TRBV6-3 with TRBJ2-1; D uncertain. The V gene lost 2 bases and the J gene lost 8 bases, with 7 bases spanning the gap. The CDR3 has 12 residues. Germline loops: CDR1 MNHEY, CDR2 SVGEGT. CDR3 sequence: CASSYALHEQFF. As DNA, the CDR3 is TGTGCCAGCAGTTACGCGTTACATGAGCAGTTCTTC.

This sequence joins TRBV5-5 and TRBJ1-4; no reliable D call. Trimming took 3 bases from V and 4 from J, leaving 10 bases between them. Germline assignment: CDR1 SGHKS and CDR2 YYEKEE (reference sequence). The CDR3 sequence is 14 residues long. CDR3 nucleotide sequence: TGTGCCAGCAGCTCCGGACGGATTAATGAAAAACTGTTTTTT. This translates into CASSSGRINEKLFF. Variable domain in full (rest from reference TRBV5-5 and TRBJ1-4): DAGVTQSPTHLIKTRGQQVTLRCSPISGHKSVSWYQQVLGQGPQFIFQYYEKEERGRGNFPDRFSARQFPNYSSELNVNALLLGDSALYLCASSSGRINEKLFFGSGTQLSVL.

This clone came up a few times. The rearrangement uses TRBV19 and TRBJ2-4; 7 nucleotides match TRBD2. Germline V CDR1 and CDR2: LNHDA, SQIVND (reference sequence). With V trimmed by 3 bases and J by 8 bases, 7 bases remained unmatched. This CDR3 region has 14 residues. The CDR3 reads CASSIGGGRDIQYF. The DNA for the CDR3 is TGTGCCAGTAGTATTGGGGGGGGAAGGGACATTCAGTACTTC.

This clone has just a few counts. CDR3 bases: TGTGCCAGCAGCACGGGACTAGTGGTCGGGGAGCTGTTTTTT. This codes for CASSTGLVVGELFF. This chain links TRBV5-4 with TRBJ2-2; 8 bases agree with TRBD2. Germline V gene data show CDR1 as SGHNT and CDR2 as YYREEE (reference sequence). This CDR3 comprises 14 residues. V shed 4 bases and J 7 bases; nucleotides not matched to a gene: 6.

This clone was counted once. This chain links TRBV11-2 with TRBJ2-5; the D gene is possibly TRBD2 (6 bases). The CDR3 has 13 residues. With 3 bases removed from V and 5 bases from J, the gap between germline ends came to 10 bases. CDR1 and CDR2 (germline): SGHAT, FQNNGV. CDR3 amino acids: CASSFGGIETQYF. CDR3 DNA: TGTGCCAGCAGCTTCGGCGGGATCGAGACCCAGTACTTC.

J is TRBJ2-5 and V is TRBV7-9; D is perhaps TRBD2 (6 bases). This CDR3 has 12 amino acids. Germline lookup yields CDR1 SEHNR and CDR2 FQNEAQ (reference sequence). The V and J ends lost 8 bases and 5 bases respectively, with 12 bases between them. CDR3 sequence reads: CASEFGGETQYF. CDR3 in DNA: TGTGCCAGCGAATTCGGAGGGGAGACCCAGTACTTC.

V usage is TRBV29-1 and J usage is TRBJ2-2, with D possibly being TRBD1 (5 bases). Looked up from germline, CDR1 is SQVTM and CDR2 is ANQGSEA. Trimming took 5 bases from V and 9 from J, leaving 13 bases between them. There are 12 residues in the CDR3. CDR3 in DNA: TGCAGCGTTTCAGGGTTTGGCTGGGAGCTGTTTTTT. Protein: CSVSGFGWELFF.

The chain combines TRBV7-2 with TRBJ2-7; D remains ambiguous. V lost 1 base and J 0 bases, leaving 7 bases between the germline ends. Germline CDR1 SGHTA, CDR2 FQGNSA. This CDR3 is built from 14 residues. This chain's CDR3 is CASSLGTVSYEQYF. In nucleotides, the CDR3 is TGTGCCAGCAGCTTAGGCACAGTCTCCTACGAGCAGTACTTC. Together with reference TRBV7-2 and TRBJ2-7, the CDR3 gives the full variable domain: GAGVSQSPSNKVTEKGKDVELRCDPISGHTALYWYRQSLGQGLEFLIYFQGNSAPDKSGLPSDRFSAERTGGSVSTLTIQRTQQEDSAVYLCASSLGTVSYEQYFGPGTRLTVT.

The CDR3 spells CASSQGANYGYTF. The CDR3 DNA reads TGTGCCAGCAGCCAAGGAGCTAACTATGGCTACACCTTC. The rearrangement joins TRBV3-1 (or the pseudogene TRBV3-2) to TRBJ1-2, with unresolved D. V lost 1 base and J 0 bases, leaving 3 bases between the germline ends. The CDR3 runs to 13 residues. Germline assignment: CDR1 LGHDT and CDR2 YNNKEL (reference sequence).